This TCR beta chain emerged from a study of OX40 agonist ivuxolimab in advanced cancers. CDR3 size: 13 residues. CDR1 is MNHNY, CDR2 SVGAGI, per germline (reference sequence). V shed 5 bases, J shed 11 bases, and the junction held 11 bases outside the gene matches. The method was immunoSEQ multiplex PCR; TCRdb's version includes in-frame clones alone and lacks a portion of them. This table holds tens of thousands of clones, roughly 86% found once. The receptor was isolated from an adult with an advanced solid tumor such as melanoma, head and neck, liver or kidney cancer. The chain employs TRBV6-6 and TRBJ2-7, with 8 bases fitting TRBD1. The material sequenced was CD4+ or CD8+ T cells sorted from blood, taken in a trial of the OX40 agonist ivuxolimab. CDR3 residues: CASSARTGRGKYF. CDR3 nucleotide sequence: TGTGCCAGCAGTGCACGGACAGGGCGAGGAAAGTACTTC.